This T cell receptor (beta chain) was captured in a study of T cell changes during pregnancy in multiple sclerosis. Here immunoSEQ multiplex PCR was the method, and the copy in TCRdb shows in-frame clones only, minus some. This sample has under 75,000 clones, with about 93% found just once. V was clipped by 5 bases and J by 7 bases; unmatched bases: 8. Germline loops: CDR1 SNHLY, CDR2 FYNNEI. CDR3 size: 15 residues. The sequences come from peripheral blood, collected in the third trimester of pregnancy. The TCR originated in a female donor in good health, enrolled as a control in a pregnancy study. The chain recombines TRBV2 with TRBJ2-1; 10 nucleotides match TRBD2. CDR3 loop: CASSRSGGAGNEQFF. CDR3 sequence (DNA): TGTGCCAGCAGTCGGAGCGGGGGGGCTGGGAATGAGCAGTTCTTC.